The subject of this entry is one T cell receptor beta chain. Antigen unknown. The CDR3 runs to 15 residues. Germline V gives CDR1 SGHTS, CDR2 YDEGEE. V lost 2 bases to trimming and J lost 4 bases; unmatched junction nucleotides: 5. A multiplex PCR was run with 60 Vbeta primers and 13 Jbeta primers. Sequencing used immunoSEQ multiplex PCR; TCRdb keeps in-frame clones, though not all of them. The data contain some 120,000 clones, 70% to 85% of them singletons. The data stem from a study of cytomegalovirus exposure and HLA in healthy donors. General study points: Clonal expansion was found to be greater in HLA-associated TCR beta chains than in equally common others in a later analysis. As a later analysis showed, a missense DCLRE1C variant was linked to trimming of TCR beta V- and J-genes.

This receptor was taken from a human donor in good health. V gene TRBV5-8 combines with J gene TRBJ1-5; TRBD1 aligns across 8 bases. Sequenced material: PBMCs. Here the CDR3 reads CASSLVTGGNQPQHF. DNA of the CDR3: TGTGCCAGCAGCTTAGTTACAGGGGGGAATCAGCCCCAGCATTTT.